This record covers a single T cell receptor beta chain. As yet, its antigen is unknown. This record comes from a study of T-cell memory formation after mild COVID-19. Across the whole study: Each donor largely had its own TCR clusters. Study findings and constraints: Of the contracting clones, CD4+ ones lay mainly in CM and EM, and CD8+ ones in EMRA. A balance of CD4 and CD8 characterized clones contracting day 15 to 85, whereas later expanders leaned CD4+.

5'RACE primed at constant segments yielded TCR alpha and TCR beta cDNA libraries bearing sample barcodes and UMIs. TCRdb re-called the 5' RACE reads with MiXCR, one entry per CDR3 protein. The sample records over 30,000 distinct CDR3 sequences, about an eighth being singletons. V shed 3 bases, J shed 4 bases, and the junction held 2 bases outside the gene matches. CDR3 length: 16 amino acids. The sequenced sample consisted of PBMCs or a T cell subset sorted from them (not recorded which). The chain has TRBV12-3 or TRBV12-4 and TRBJ2-2; TRBD2 matches at 13 bases. The source is a man between 18 and 35 years old who had mild COVID-19 (a few samples of this study predate the infection). Cell type and time point are not known. The DNA of the CDR3 is TGTGCCAGCAGTTTCGGACTAGCGGGGGCCACCGGGGAGCTGTTTTTT. Protein: CASSFGLAGATGELFF.